The 23 T cell receptor beta chains presented below share a single source sample, sequenced in a study of blood T cell repertoires in COVID-19. Assay: immunoSEQ multiplex PCR; the TCRdb copy retains only in-frame clones and omits some. Among some 240,000 clones listed, roughly 81% were seen once. Sequenced: peripheral blood. The source of these receptors is a woman older than 75 with COVID-19, enrolled during active disease.

V is TRBV19 and J is TRBJ2-4, with D perhaps TRBD2 (6 bases). The germline V gene has CDR1 LNHDA and CDR2 SQIVND (reference sequence). The V gene lost 6 bases and the J gene lost 6 bases, with 12 bases spanning the gap. This CDR3 contains 13 residues. CDR3 sequence reads: CASRDRRGNIQYF. CDR3 in DNA: TGTGCCAGTAGGGATCGGAGGGGAAACATTCAGTACTTC. Looking up the rest from reference TRBV19 and TRBJ2-4 gives the full variable domain: DGGITQSPKYLFRKEGQNVTLSCEQNLNHDAMYWYRQDPGQGLRLIYYSQIVNDFQKGDIAEGYSVSREKKESFPLTVTSAQKNPTAFYLCASRDRRGNIQYFGAGTRLSVL.

This clone appeared a few times. The V gene is TRBV11-2, the J gene TRBJ1-1; D gene ambiguous. V gave up 1 base and J gave up 4 bases, with 13 bases separating them. Germline assignment: CDR1 SGHAT and CDR2 FQNNGV. The CDR3 has 15 residues. CDR3 nucleotide sequence: TGTGCCAGCAGCTTAGCGGCGGCTATAGTCACTGAAGCTTTCTTT. It specifies CASSLAAAIVTEAFF.

J is TRBJ1-5 and V is TRBV2; 10 positions agree with TRBD1. Germline values: CDR1 SNHLY, CDR2 FYNNEI. Germline trimming cut 6 bases from V and 15 bases from J; bases unmatched to any gene: 5. The CDR3 runs to 11 residues. The CDR3 sequence is CASRMTGGPHF. CDR3 coding DNA: TGTGCCAGCAGGATGACAGGGGGCCCGCATTTT.

The chain is built from TRBV7-9 and TRBJ1-1, with 8 bases matching TRBD1. The CDR3 has 12 amino acids. Germline assignment: CDR1 SEHNR and CDR2 FQNEAQ (reference sequence). V was pared by 6 bases and J by 11 bases, with 8 bases of the junction left unmatched. Here the CDR3 DNA reads TGTGCCAGCAGTCTGACAGGGGAGGCGGCTTTCTTT. Translating gives CASSLTGEAAFF.

This clone showed up just a few times. This CDR3 is CASSPTGTRMNTEAFF. CDR3 DNA sequence: TGTGCCAGCAGCCCGACAGGGACTCGGATGAACACTGAAGCTTTCTTT. The chain carries TRBV5-5 and TRBJ1-1; 7 bases match TRBD1. CDR1 SGHKS and CDR2 YYEKEE come from the germline V gene (reference sequence). After removal of 4 bases from V and 0 bases from J, the junction contained 9 bases not matched to a gene. This CDR3 comprises 16 residues.

This clone came up once. The rearrangement uses TRBV15 and TRBJ1-4; D is unclear. With 1 base removed from V and 11 bases from J, the gap between germline ends came to 11 bases. Germline V gene sequence: CDR1 LNHNV, CDR2 YYDKDF (reference sequence). The CDR3 is 13 residues long. The CDR3 bases are TGTGCCACCAGCAGAGGGACGGGAAACAAACTGTTTTTT. Translating it yields CATSRGTGNKLFF.

V and J are TRBV3-1 (or the pseudogene TRBV3-2) and TRBJ2-7; D is uncertain. Trimming pared 1 base from V and 5 bases from J, leaving 6 bases between. The germline gives CDR1 LGHDT, CDR2 YNNKEL (reference sequence). The CDR3 runs to 12 residues. The CDR3 sequence: CASSQALNEQYF. The CDR3 nucleotides are TGTGCCAGCAGCCAAGCACTCAACGAGCAGTACTTC.

The chain couples TRBV11-1 to TRBJ2-5; TRBD1 matches 7 bases. The CDR3 spans 15 residues. The J segment lost 5 bases and the V segment lost 1 base, leaving 7 bases of the junction unmatched. Germline assignment: CDR1 SGHAT and CDR2 FQDESV (reference sequence). CDR3 in DNA: TGTGCCAGCAGCTTAGAGGGGGCCCGTGGGGAGACCCAGTACTTC. Encoded protein: CASSLEGARGETQYF.

This chain connects TRBV5-6 to TRBJ1-1; 8 nucleotides align to TRBD1. The CDR3 runs to 16 residues. Looked up from germline, CDR1 is SGHDT and CDR2 is YYEEEE. J gave up 4 bases and V 4 bases, and 12 bases lay outside the gene matches. For the CDR3, the DNA is TGTGCCAGCAGCCAAAGAAGACAGGGGAGAGGCACTGAAGCTTTCTTT. Translating gives CASSQRRQGRGTEAFF.

The chain employs TRBV5-4 and TRBJ1-2; TRBD1 might be the D (5 bases). The CDR3 totals 12 residues. Germline CDR1 SGHNT, CDR2 YYREEE (reference sequence). V lost 2 bases and J 7 bases, leaving 9 bases between the germline ends. Here the CDR3 DNA reads TGTGCCAGCAGCTTACAGGTTCTTGGCTACACCTTC. As protein: CASSLQVLGYTF.

The V and J genes are TRBV20-1 and TRBJ1-1, with D uncertain. Per germline, CDR1 DFQATT and CDR2 SNEGSKA (reference sequence). V lost 8 bases to trimming and J lost 0 bases, with 7 bases between them. The CDR3 runs 11 residues. The CDR3, as DNA: TGCAGTTCCCCAATGAACACTGAAGCTTTCTTT. Amino acid sequence: CSSPMNTEAFF.

The rearrangement links TRBV11-2 to TRBJ2-7; TRBD1 aligns across 9 bases. CDR1 is SGHAT, CDR2 FQNNGV, per germline. CDR3 length: 14 amino acids. V gave up 6 bases and J gave up 0 bases; unmatched junction bases: 3. Written as DNA, the CDR3 is TGTGCCAGCAGTAGGGACAGGGCCTCCTACGAGCAGTACTTC. This gives the protein CASSRDRASYEQYF.

The chain uses TRBV28 and TRBJ1-2; 8 bases are shared with TRBD1. CDR1 and CDR2 from the germline V gene are MDHEN and SYDVKM. This CDR3 spans 16 amino acids. The V gene end was trimmed by 5 bases and the J gene end by 8 bases; junction bases not matched to a gene: 16. CDR3 nucleotides: TGTGCCAGCAGTGTAAACCAGTCTCCGACAGGGGACGGCTACACCTTC. Encoded protein: CASSVNQSPTGDGYTF.

V gene TRBV7-2 combines with J gene TRBJ2-7, with 10 bases fitting TRBD2. The V segment lost 5 bases and the J segment 1 base; nucleotides outside the gene matches: 11. This CDR3 comprises 17 residues. Germline V lookup: CDR1 SGHTA, CDR2 FQGNSA. The CDR3 protein is CASSIPRSGRQSYEQYF. Here the CDR3 DNA reads TGTGCCAGCAGCATCCCTCGTAGCGGGAGGCAATCCTACGAGCAGTACTTC.

The chain links TRBV19 to TRBJ2-5; perhaps TRBD2 as D (6 bases). Germline CDR1 LNHDA, CDR2 SQIVND (reference sequence). The CDR3 covers 17 residues. The ends were cut back, 6 bases at V and 4 bases at J, with 24 bases in the middle. The CDR3 reads CASRASVKGSAGETQYF. The CDR3 nucleotides are TGTGCCAGTAGGGCTAGCGTAAAAGGGAGCGCGGGAGAGACCCAGTACTTC.

The V gene is TRBV7-2, the J gene TRBJ2-5; TRBD2 matches at 13 bases. Trimming took 5 bases from V and 4 from J; bases not matched to a gene: 7. The germline gives CDR1 SGHTA, CDR2 FQGNSA. There are 16 residues in the CDR3. The CDR3 DNA reads TGTGCCAGCAGCCGCGGACTAGCGGGAGTCACAGAGACCCAGTACTTC. It is translated as CASSRGLAGVTETQYF.

CDR3 residues: CASSLGAGKGNTIYF. The CDR3, as DNA: TGCGCCAGCAGCTTGGGGGCAGGGAAAGGAAACACCATATATTTT. V usage is TRBV5-1 and J usage is TRBJ1-3; D perhaps matches TRBD1 (5 bases). Germline-derived CDR1 and CDR2 are SGHRS and YFSETQ. CDR3 size: 15 residues. Trimming stripped 0 bases from V and 4 bases from J, with 11 bases between.

This clone was counted a single time. The genes are TRBV6-6 and TRBJ2-2; tentatively, D is TRBD2 (6 bases). This CDR3 has 13 residues. Trimming pared 6 bases from V and 3 bases from J, leaving 8 bases between. Germline V gene data show CDR1 as MNHNY and CDR2 as SVGAGI (reference sequence). Here the CDR3 reads CASRTSYTGELFF. In nucleotides, the CDR3 is TGTGCCAGCAGAACTAGCTACACCGGGGAGCTGTTTTTT.

This rearrangement joins TRBV14 to TRBJ2-7; D is perhaps TRBD2 (5 bases). V lost 0 bases to trimming and J lost 3 bases, with 12 bases between them. This CDR3 is 15 amino acids long. The V gene's germline CDR1 is SGHDN and CDR2 FVKESK. The CDR3 is CASSQDLGLFYEQYF. The CDR3 DNA reads as TGTGCCAGCAGCCAAGATCTCGGACTTTTCTACGAGCAGTACTTC.

This chain joins TRBV7-6 and TRBJ1-3; a possible D gene is TRBD1 (6 bases). The CDR3 covers 17 residues. The ends were cut back, 2 bases at V and 3 bases at J, with 17 bases in the middle. The germline gives CDR1 SGHVS, CDR2 FNYEAQ. CDR3 amino acids: CASSLRGAQSLGNTIYF. The CDR3 DNA reads as TGTGCCAGCAGCTTACGGGGGGCTCAGTCTCTTGGAAACACCATATATTTT.

The rearrangement links TRBV28 to TRBJ2-6, with D perhaps TRBD1 (6 bases). Germline-derived CDR1 and CDR2 are MDHEN and SYDVKM. The CDR3 extends over 19 amino acids. Trimming left V 3 bases short and J 0 bases short, with 18 bases between. The CDR3 region is CASSLGWDTRYSGANVLTF. DNA of the CDR3: TGTGCCAGCAGTTTGGGATGGGACACACGGTACTCTGGGGCCAACGTCCTGACTTTC.

The chain has TRBV10-1 and TRBJ2-7, with TRBD1 identical over 9 bases. The CDR3 spans 14 residues. V shed 8 bases and J 3 bases; nucleotides not matched to a gene: 8. Germline CDR1 WNHNN, CDR2 SYGVQD (reference sequence). The chain's CDR3 is CASVLQGASYEQYF. The CDR3, as DNA: TGCGCCAGCGTATTACAGGGGGCTAGCTACGAGCAGTACTTC.

This clone appeared a single time. The chain has TRBV30 and TRBJ1-6, with D maybe TRBD1 (6 bases). Germline lookup yields CDR1 GTSNPN and CDR2 SVGIG (reference sequence). The CDR3 spans 15 residues. V gave up 4 bases and J gave up 7 bases, with 17 bases separating them. This chain's CDR3 is CAWTSFRGFNSPLHF. The DNA for the CDR3 is TGTGCCTGGACTAGCTTCAGGGGTTTCAATTCACCCCTCCACTTT.